A single sample gave rise to the 10 T cell receptor beta chains below, sequenced in a study of identical twins. TCRdb reprocessed the 5' RACE reads via MiXCR and lists one record per CDR3 protein. Of approximately 280,000 distinct CDR3 sequences listed, under 9.5% are singletons. These records were also assigned to another study, of yellow fever vaccine responses in identical twins.

The sample consisted of memory (CD45RO+) T cells sorted from blood. These receptors all stem from a woman between 18 and 30 years old in good health.

Only a few counts were recorded for this clonotype. The CDR3 nucleotides read TGTGCCAGCTCGTACTACCGGGACAGCTACGAGCAGTACTTC. Encoded protein: CASSYYRDSYEQYF. The rearrangement joins TRBV18 to TRBJ2-7, with 7 positions matching TRBD1. From germline, CDR1 is KGHSH and CDR2 LQKENI. The CDR3 spans 14 residues. V shed 6 bases and J 3 bases; nucleotides not matched to a gene: 8. Full variable domain (outside the CDR3, taken from reference TRBV18 and TRBJ2-7): NAGVMQNPRHLVRRRGQEARLRCSPMKGHSHVYWYRQLPEEGLKFMVYLQKENIIDESGMPKERFSAEFPKEGPSILRIQQVVRGDSAAYFCASSYYRDSYEQYFGPGTRLTVT.

V usage is TRBV5-1 and J usage is TRBJ1-1, with D possibly being TRBD1 (6 bases). Trimming removed 3 bases from V and 1 base from J, with 10 bases in between. CDR1 is SGHRS, CDR2 YFSETQ, per germline. CDR3 size: 14 residues. The CDR3 sequence is CASSSQGSNTEAFF. The CDR3 DNA reads TGCGCCAGCAGCTCACAGGGATCGAACACTGAAGCTTTCTTT.

This clonotype was picked up many times. This chain links TRBV2 with TRBJ2-1, with 7 positions matching TRBD1. J was trimmed by 12 bases and V by 7 bases; bases with no gene match: 30. The CDR3 has 19 amino acids. The V gene's germline CDR1 is SNHLY and CDR2 FYNNEI. The CDR3 nucleotides are TGTGCCAGCATCCCGGACAGGACATACCGTTCAATGAGTGGGTTTGGGCAGTTCTTC. Protein sequence: CASIPDRTYRSMSGFGQFF.

This clonotype came up a few times. This CDR3 reads CASTRQAEREKLFF. DNA of the CDR3: TGTGCCAGCACCAGACAGGCCGAAAGGGAAAAACTGTTTTTT. J is TRBJ1-4 and V is TRBV6-1, with a possible D match to TRBD1 (6 bases). The germline gives CDR1 MNHNS, CDR2 SASEGT. The CDR3 length is 14 residues. The V end was cut by 7 bases, the J end by 8 bases, with 17 bases between.

This clonotype was detected only a few times. The chain links TRBV18 to TRBJ2-1; D is unclear. V gave up 1 base and J gave up 7 bases, with 11 bases separating them. The CDR3 extends over 14 amino acids. Germline V gives CDR1 KGHSH, CDR2 LQKENI. The CDR3 nucleotides are TGTGCCAGCTCACCACAAAATTCTATTAATGAGCAGTTCTTC. Protein sequence: CASSPQNSINEQFF.

Ten or more counts support this clonotype. The chain links TRBV20-1 to TRBJ2-5; D uncertain. The CDR3 runs 13 residues. The germline V and J ends were trimmed by 5 bases and 2 bases, with 12 bases remaining between them. The germline CDR1 and CDR2 sequences are DFQATT and SNEGSKA (reference sequence). The chain's CDR3 is CSAFRAQQETQYF. In DNA, the CDR3 is TGCAGTGCTTTTCGGGCCCAACAAGAGACCCAGTACTTC.

The chain recombines TRBV20-1 with TRBJ2-1; TRBD2 matches 9 bases. This CDR3 has 14 amino acids. Per germline, CDR1 DFQATT and CDR2 SNEGSKA (reference sequence). With V trimmed by 6 bases and J by 2 bases, 5 bases remained unmatched. The CDR3 protein is CSAISGSTYNEQFF. CDR3 sequence (DNA): TGCAGTGCAATTAGCGGGAGTACCTACAATGAGCAGTTCTTC.

This clonotype showed up just a few times. The J gene is TRBJ1-2, the V gene TRBV29-1; D is perhaps TRBD1 (5 bases). The ends were cut back, 3 bases at V and 1 base at J, with 9 bases in the middle. Per the germline V gene, CDR1 is SQVTM and CDR2 is ANQGSEA. CDR3 length: 13 amino acids. CDR3 sequence (DNA): TGCAGCGTTGACGGGGGATTTAACTATGGCTACACCTTC. Amino acid sequence: CSVDGGFNYGYTF.

This clonotype has at least ten counts. The J gene is TRBJ2-1, the V gene TRBV12-3 or TRBV12-4; 10 nucleotides align to TRBD1. V was pared by 3 bases and J by 5 bases, with 4 bases of the junction left unmatched. There are 15 residues in the CDR3. The CDR3 region is CASSFGTGVNNEQFF. The CDR3 region has the DNA TGTGCCAGCAGTTTTGGGACAGGGGTCAACAATGAGCAGTTCTTC.

There are many counts of this clonotype. CDR3 bases: TGTGCCAGCAGCTTGACTAGCGGGGGGTCGTACACCGGGGAGCTGTTTTTT. Protein product: CASSLTSGGSYTGELFF. The genes are TRBV11-2 and TRBJ2-2, with 13 nucleotides matching TRBD2. The trim removed 3 bases at V and 3 bases at J, leaving 4 bases unmatched. The CDR3 sequence is 17 residues long. Germline CDR1 is SGHAT and CDR2 is FQNNGV.